These T cell receptor beta chains were read from a single sample in a study of chemoradiotherapy in HPV16-positive cancers. The repertoire was sequenced with immunoSEQ multiplex PCR; TCRdb's copy has only in-frame clones and lacks some. The data show approximately 13,000 clones, roughly 63% seen once. Sample acquisition took place from a patient who underwent chemoradiotherapy. These receptors were obtained from a human donor with HPV-associated anogenital cancer. The CDR3 runs from the conserved cysteine through the conserved F or W. The D gene is left open where the match is weak. A clone size is listed for some rows: how often the clone was seen (once, few, many), or a class if it is expanded.

clone_size,j_call,d_call,v_call,cdr3_nt,cdr3_aa
few,TRBJ1-1,-,TRBV7-9,TGTGCCAGCAGCTTAGGAATGAACACTGAAGCTTTCTTT,CASSLGMNTEAFF
-,TRBJ2-3,-,TRBV20-1,TGCAGTGCTAGACAAGGAATAAGCGGTGTTTTT,CSARQGISGVF
-,TRBJ1-5,TRBD1,TRBV2,TGTGCCAGCAGTGGGGACAGGGATCATCAGCCCCAGCATTTT,CASSGDRDHQPQHF
-,TRBJ2-7,-,TRBV6-1,TGTGCCAGCAGTGTACCCCCATCTCTGGAGCAGTACTTC,CASSVPPSLEQYF
-,TRBJ2-3,-,TRBV5-1,TGCGCCAGCAGCTTGGCTAGCGGCACAGATACGCAGTATTTT,CASSLASGTDTQYF
-,TRBJ2-7,TRBD1,TRBV30,TGTGCCTGGAGGGGTGCCCCCGACAGGGGGCGGTTCGAGCAGTACTTC,CAWRGAPDRGRFEQYF
once,TRBJ2-2,TRBD2,TRBV6-1,TGTGCCAGCAGTGAATCGGGCGGGGGGCAGTGGGGGGAGCTGTTTTTT,CASSESGGGQWGELFF
-,TRBJ1-3,-,TRBV25-1,TGTGCCAGCAGCGAGCAGGGAAACACCATATATTTT,CASSEQGNTIYF
-,TRBJ2-4,TRBD1,TRBV19,TGTGCCAGTAGTATTACAGTTGAGTTGGGACAGGGGACAGCCAAAAACATTCAGTACTTC,CASSITVELGQGTAKNIQYF
once,TRBJ1-6,TRBD1,TRBV5-6,TGTGCCAGCAGCTTGCGGGACAGTTATAATTCACCCCTCCACTTT,CASSLRDSYNSPLHF
-,TRBJ2-1,-,TRBV5-1,TGCGCCAGCAGCTTGGACATTTACAATGAGCAGTTCTTC,CASSLDIYNEQFF
medium-sized,TRBJ1-4,-,TRBV2,TGTGCCACACTCCGGGAATATTTTGAAAAACTGTTTTTT,CATLREYFEKLFF
-,TRBJ1-1,TRBD1,TRBV18,TGTGCCAGCTCACCGCTACAGGGGGCAGGAACTGAAGCTTTCTTT,CASSPLQGAGTEAFF
-,TRBJ2-1,TRBD1,TRBV6-1,TGTGCCAGCAGTGACCCGCGTAAACAGGGGCAATACAATGAGCAGTTCTTC,CASSDPRKQGQYNEQFF
few,TRBJ2-5,-,TRBV5-1,TGCGCCAGCAGCTTCGAGGGGGCGGGGGAGACCCAGTACTTC,CASSFEGAGETQYF
-,TRBJ1-1,-,TRBV10-1,TGCGCCAGCAGAGTGGGCCCTAACACTGAAGCTTTCTTT,CASRVGPNTEAFF
-,TRBJ2-4,-,TRBV4-1,TGCGCCAGCAGCCAAGGATTATCTGGACTGACAAATCTAGCCAAAAACATTCAGTACTTC,CASSQGLSGLTNLAKNIQYF
-,TRBJ2-3,TRBD2,TRBV10-2,TGCGCCAGCAACCGGGGGGGCCTAGGCACAGATACGCAGTATTTT,CASNRGGLGTDTQYF
-,TRBJ2-5,-,TRBV7-8,TGTGCCAGCAGCGGGGGACAAAAAGAGACCCAGTACTTC,CASSGGQKETQYF
-,TRBJ2-1,-,TRBV9,TGTGCCAGCAGCCCCTGGACTGGCAATGAGCAGTTCTTC,CASSPWTGNEQFF
once,TRBJ1-1,TRBD1,TRBV6-5,TGTGCCAGCGTAAACAGGGGTGGGACTGAAGCTTTCTTT,CASVNRGGTEAFF
few,TRBJ2-2,-,TRBV6-5,TGTGCCAGCAGTTCGGACAGGAACACCGGGGAGCTGTTTTTT,CASSSDRNTGELFF
-,TRBJ1-5,TRBD1,TRBV5-8,TGTGCCAGCAGTCCGGGACAGGGAAGAAGTGTAGGTCAGCTCCAGCATTTT,CASSPGQGRSVGQLQHF
-,TRBJ2-3,-,TRBV7-2,TGTGCCAGCAGCTTAGAGCCAGACACAGATACGCAGTATTTT,CASSLEPDTDTQYF
-,TRBJ2-1,TRBD1,TRBV4-1,TGCGCCAGCAGCCAAGGCGGACAGGGGACTAACAATGAGCAGTTCTTC,CASSQGGQGTNNEQFF
-,TRBJ1-4,TRBD1,TRBV18,TGTGCCAGCTCACCCCTAGCCGGGACAGGGTCTGAAAAACTGTTTTTT,CASSPLAGTGSEKLFF